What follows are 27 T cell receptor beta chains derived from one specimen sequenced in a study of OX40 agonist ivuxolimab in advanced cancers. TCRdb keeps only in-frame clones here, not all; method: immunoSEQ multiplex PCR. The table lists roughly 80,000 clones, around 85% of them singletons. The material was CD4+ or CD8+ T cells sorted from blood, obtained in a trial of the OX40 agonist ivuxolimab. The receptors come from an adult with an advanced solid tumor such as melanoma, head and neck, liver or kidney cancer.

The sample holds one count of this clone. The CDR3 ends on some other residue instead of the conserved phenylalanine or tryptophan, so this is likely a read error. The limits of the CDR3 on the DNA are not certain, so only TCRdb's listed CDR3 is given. The CDR3 loop reads CSARDSLD. The chain uses TRBV20-1 and TRBJ1-2. The CDR3 numbers 8 amino acids, ends counted. Germline V CDR1 and CDR2: DFQATT, SNEGSKA (reference sequence).

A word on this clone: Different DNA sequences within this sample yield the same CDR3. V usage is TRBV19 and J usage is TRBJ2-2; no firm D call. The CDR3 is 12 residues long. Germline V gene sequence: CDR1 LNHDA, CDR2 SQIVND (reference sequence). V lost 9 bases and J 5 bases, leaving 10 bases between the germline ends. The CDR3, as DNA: TGTGCCAGCAAAAGGAGAACCGGGGAGCTGTTTTTT. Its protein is CASKRRTGELFF. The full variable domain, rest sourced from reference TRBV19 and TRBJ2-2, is DGGITQSPKYLFRKEGQNVTLSCEQNLNHDAMYWYRQDPGQGLRLIYYSQIVNDFQKGDIAEGYSVSREKKESFPLTVTSAQKNPTAFYLCASKRRTGELFFGEGSRLTVL.

DNA of the CDR3: TGTGCCAGCAGCTTAGCGGCGACAGGTTCAATCTATGGCTACACCTTC. It translates to CASSLAATGSIYGYTF. The V call is TRBV7-2, the J call TRBJ1-2, with a possible D match to TRBD1 (6 bases). Looked up from germline, CDR1 is SGHTA and CDR2 is FQGNSA. The CDR3 is made up of 16 amino acids. V was cut by 0 bases and J by 4 bases, with 15 bases left in between.

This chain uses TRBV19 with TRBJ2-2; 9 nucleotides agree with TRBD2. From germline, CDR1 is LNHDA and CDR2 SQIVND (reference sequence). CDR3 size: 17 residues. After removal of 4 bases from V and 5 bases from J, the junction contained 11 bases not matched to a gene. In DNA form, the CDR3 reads TGTGCCAGTAGTAGGCTAGCGGGGTCAACTGGGACCGGGGAGCTGTTTTTT. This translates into CASSRLAGSTGTGELFF.

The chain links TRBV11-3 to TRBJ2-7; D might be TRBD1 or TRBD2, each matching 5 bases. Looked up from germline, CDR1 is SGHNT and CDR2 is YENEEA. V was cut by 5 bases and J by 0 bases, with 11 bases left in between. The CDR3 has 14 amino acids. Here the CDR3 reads CASSPGASSYEQYF. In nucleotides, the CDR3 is TGTGCCAGCAGCCCCGGGGCGAGCTCCTACGAGCAGTACTTC.

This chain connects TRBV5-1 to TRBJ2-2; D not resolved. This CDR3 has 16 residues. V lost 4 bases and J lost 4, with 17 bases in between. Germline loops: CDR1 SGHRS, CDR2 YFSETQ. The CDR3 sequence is CASSPNANMGTGELFF. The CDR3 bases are TGCGCCAGCAGCCCGAATGCGAATATGGGCACCGGGGAGCTGTTTTTT.

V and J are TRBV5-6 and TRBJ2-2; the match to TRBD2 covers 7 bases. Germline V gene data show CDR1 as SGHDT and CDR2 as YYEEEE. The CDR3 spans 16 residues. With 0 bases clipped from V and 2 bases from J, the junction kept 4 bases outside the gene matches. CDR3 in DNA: TGTGCCAGCAGCTTGGCCGCGGGGGTCAACACCGGGGAGCTGTTTTTT. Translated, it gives CASSLAAGVNTGELFF.

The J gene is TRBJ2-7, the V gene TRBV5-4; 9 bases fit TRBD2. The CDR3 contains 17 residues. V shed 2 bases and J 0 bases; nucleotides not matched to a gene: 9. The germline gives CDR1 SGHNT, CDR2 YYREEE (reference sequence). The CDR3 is CASSFSIGGRASYEQYF. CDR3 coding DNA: TGTGCCAGCAGCTTCTCCATAGGCGGGAGGGCCTCCTACGAGCAGTACTTC.

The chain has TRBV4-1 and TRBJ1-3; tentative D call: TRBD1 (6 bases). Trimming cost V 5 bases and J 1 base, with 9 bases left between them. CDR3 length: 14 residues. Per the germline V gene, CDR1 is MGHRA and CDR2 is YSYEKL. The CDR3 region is CASSKDSSGNTIYF. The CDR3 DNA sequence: TGCGCCAGCAGCAAGGACAGTTCTGGAAACACCATATATTTT.

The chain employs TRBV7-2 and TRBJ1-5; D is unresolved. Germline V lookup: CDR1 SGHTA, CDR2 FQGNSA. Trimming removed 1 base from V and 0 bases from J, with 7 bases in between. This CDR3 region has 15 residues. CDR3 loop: CASSLGGRSNQPQHF. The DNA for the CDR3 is TGTGCCAGCAGCTTAGGGGGTCGTAGCAATCAGCCCCAGCATTTT.

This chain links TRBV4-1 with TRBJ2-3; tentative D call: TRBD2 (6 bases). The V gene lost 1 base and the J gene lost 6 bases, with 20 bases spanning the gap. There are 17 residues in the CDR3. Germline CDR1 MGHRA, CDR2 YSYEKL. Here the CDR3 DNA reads TGCGCCAGCAGCCAAGTTCGGCTGCGGGAAATCGGGGATACGCAGTATTTT. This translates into CASSQVRLREIGDTQYF.

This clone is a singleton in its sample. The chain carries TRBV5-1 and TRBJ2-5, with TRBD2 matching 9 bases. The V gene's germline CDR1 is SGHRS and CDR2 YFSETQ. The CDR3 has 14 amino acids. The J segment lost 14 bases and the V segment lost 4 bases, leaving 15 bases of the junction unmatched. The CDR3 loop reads CASSAGGTNVRSYF. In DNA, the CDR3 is TGCGCCAGCAGCGCGGGAGGGACTAATGTTAGATCATACTTC.

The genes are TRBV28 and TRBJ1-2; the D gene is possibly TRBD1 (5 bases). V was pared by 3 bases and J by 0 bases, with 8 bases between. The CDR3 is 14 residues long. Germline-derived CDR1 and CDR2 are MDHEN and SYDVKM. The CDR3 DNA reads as TGTGCCAGCAGTTTCGGGGCATCTAACTATGGCTACACCTTC. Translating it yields CASSFGASNYGYTF.

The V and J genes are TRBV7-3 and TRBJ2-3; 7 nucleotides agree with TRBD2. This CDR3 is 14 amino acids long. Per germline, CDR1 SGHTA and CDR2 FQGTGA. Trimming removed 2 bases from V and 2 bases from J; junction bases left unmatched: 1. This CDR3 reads CASSLAGDTDTQYF. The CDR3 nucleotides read TGTGCCAGCAGCTTAGCGGGGGACACAGATACGCAGTATTTT.

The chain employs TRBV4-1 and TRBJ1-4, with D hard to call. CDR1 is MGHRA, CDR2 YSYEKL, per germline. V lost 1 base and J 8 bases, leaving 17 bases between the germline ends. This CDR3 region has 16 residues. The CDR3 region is CASSQAPGRDGEKLFF. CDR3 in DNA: TGCGCCAGCAGCCAAGCTCCCGGGAGGGATGGAGAAAAACTGTTTTTT.

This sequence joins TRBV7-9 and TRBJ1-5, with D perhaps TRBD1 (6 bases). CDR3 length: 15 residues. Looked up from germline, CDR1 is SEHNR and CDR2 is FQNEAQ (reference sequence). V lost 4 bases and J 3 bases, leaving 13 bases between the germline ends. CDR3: CASSSSGVTNQPQHF. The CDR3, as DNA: TGTGCCAGCAGCTCATCAGGGGTTACCAATCAGCCCCAGCATTTT.

The CDR3 loop is CAWSGTGRDQPQHF. CDR3 coding DNA: TGTGCCTGGAGTGGAACCGGGAGGGATCAGCCCCAGCATTTT. The chain joins TRBV30 to TRBJ1-5; D gene ambiguous. Germline V gene lookup returns CDR1 GTSNPN and CDR2 SVGIG (reference sequence). With 1 base removed from V and 5 bases from J, the gap between germline ends came to 12 bases. The CDR3 runs to 14 residues.

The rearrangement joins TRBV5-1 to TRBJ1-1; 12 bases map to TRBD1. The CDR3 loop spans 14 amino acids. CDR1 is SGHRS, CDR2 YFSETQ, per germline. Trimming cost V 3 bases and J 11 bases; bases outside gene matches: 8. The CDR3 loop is CASSSRDRGQMAFF. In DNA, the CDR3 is TGCGCCAGCAGCTCCCGGGACAGGGGGCAGATGGCTTTCTTT. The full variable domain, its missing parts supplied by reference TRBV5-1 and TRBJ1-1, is KAGVTQTPRYLIKTRGQQVTLSCSPISGHRSVSWYQQTPGQGLQFLFEYFSETQRNKGNFPGRFSGRQFSNSRSEMNVSTLELGDSALYLCASSSRDRGQMAFFGQGTRLTVV.

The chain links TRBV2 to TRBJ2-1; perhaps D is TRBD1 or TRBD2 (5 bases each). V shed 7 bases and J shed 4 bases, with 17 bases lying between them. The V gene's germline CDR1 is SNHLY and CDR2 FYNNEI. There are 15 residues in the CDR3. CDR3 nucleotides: TGTGCCAGCATTGAGACAGACTACGAATACAATGAGCAGTTCTTC. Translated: CASIETDYEYNEQFF.

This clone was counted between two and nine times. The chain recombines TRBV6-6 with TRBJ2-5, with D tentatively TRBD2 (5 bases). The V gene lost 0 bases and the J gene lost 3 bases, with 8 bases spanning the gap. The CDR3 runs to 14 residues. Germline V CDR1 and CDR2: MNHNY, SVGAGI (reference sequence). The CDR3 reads CASSYSLVKETQYF. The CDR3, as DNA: TGTGCCAGCAGTTACTCACTAGTCAAAGAGACCCAGTACTTC.

The CDR3 DNA is TGTGCCAGCAGTTTTACCGGGACAGGGAATGAAAAACTGTTTTTT. It translates to CASSFTGTGNEKLFF. The rearrangement uses TRBV6-6 and TRBJ1-4, with TRBD1 matching 9 bases. CDR1 is MNHNY, CDR2 SVGAGI, per germline (reference sequence). The V segment lost 4 bases and the J segment 5 bases; nucleotides outside the gene matches: 5. This CDR3 is 15 amino acids long.

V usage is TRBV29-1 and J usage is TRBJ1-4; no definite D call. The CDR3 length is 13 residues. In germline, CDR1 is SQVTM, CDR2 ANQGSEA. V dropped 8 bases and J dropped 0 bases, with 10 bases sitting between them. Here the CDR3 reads CSFAGTTNEKLFF. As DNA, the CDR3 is TGCAGCTTTGCGGGGACAACTAATGAAAAACTGTTTTTT. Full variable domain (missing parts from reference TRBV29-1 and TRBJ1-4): SAVISQKPSRDICQRGTSLTIQCQVDSQVTMMFWYRQQPGQSLTLIATANQGSEATYESGFVIDKFPISRPNLTFSTLTVSNMSPEDSSIYLCSFAGTTNEKLFFGSGTQLSVL.

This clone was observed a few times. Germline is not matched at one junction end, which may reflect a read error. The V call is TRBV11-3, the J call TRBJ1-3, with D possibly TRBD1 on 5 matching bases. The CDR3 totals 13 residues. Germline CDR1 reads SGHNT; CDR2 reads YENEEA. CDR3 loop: CASSYNSGTPVVF. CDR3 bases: TGTGCCAGCAGCTATAACTCCGGGACGCCGGTTGTTTTT.

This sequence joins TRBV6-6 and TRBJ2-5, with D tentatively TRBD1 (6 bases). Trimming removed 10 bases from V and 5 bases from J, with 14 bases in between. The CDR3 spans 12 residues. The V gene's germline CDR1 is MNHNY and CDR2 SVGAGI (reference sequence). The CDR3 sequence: CATRGSSETQYF. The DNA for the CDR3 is TGTGCCACCAGGGGCAGTTCTGAGACCCAGTACTTC.

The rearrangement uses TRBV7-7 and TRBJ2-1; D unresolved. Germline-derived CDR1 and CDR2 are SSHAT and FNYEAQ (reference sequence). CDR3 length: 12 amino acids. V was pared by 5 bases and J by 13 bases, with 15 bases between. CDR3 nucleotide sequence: TGTGCCAGCAGCCCGGACGGCCGGAGCCAGTTCTTC. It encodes CASSPDGRSQFF.

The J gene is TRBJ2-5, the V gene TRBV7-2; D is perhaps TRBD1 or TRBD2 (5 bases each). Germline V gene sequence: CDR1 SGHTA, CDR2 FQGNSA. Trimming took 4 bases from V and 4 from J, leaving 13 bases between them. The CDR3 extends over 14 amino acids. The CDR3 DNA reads TGTGCCAGCAGCTGGGGACCTGGAGGAGAGACCCAGTACTTC. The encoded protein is CASSWGPGGETQYF.

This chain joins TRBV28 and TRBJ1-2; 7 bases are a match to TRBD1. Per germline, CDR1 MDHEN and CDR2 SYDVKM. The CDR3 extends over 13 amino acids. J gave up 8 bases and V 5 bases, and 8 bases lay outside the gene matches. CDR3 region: CASSVVRGGGYTF. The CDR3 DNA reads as TGTGCCAGCAGTGTAGTCAGGGGGGGAGGCTACACCTTC.